These 10 T cell receptor beta chains share one sample of origin, sequenced in a study of regulatory T cells in long-lasting Graves disease. Time point here: persistent/refractory GD, antithyroid drugs over 5 years with positive TRAb. The TCR library used RNA extracted from PBMCs. Building of the TCR beta libraries involved iRepertoire HTBI primers and Arm-PCR of CDR3 regions. TCRdb re-derived calls from the multiplex PCR reads in MiXCR, one entry per CDR3 protein. The top ten hold around 15% of the sample, which has roughly 430,000 distinct CDR3 sequences, roughly a fifth seen once. The sequenced sample was peripheral blood mononuclear cells (PBMCs), obtained when the disease was refractory, from a patient treated with antithyroid drugs. These TCRs come from a female donor with Graves disease.

Concerning this clonotype itself: This may stem from a read error, because a much larger clone lies one nucleotide away. The V gene is TRBV29-1, the J gene TRBJ2-2; maybe TRBD1 (6 bases). The CDR3 has 13 amino acids. The germline CDR1 and CDR2 sequences are SQVTM and ANQGSEA. V shed 2 bases and J shed 6 bases, with 10 bases lying between them. DNA of the CDR3: TGCAGCGTTGAACGGACAGCCGCCGGGGAGCTGTTTTTT. This translates into CSVERTAAGELFF.

Notes on this clonotype: A much more abundant neighbour one base away suggests this may be a read error. The genes are TRBV20-1 and TRBJ2-2; weak D call: TRBD2 (6 bases). The CDR3 loop spans 14 amino acids. Trimming took off 1 base at V and 4 bases at J, with 10 bases between the two ends. CDR1 is DFQATT and CDR2 is SNEGSKA in the germline V gene (reference sequence). The CDR3 nucleotides are TGCAGTGCTAGAGCGGGAGAGGGCACCGGGGAGCTGTTTTTT. Encoded protein: CSARAGEGTGELFF.

V gene TRBV5-6 combines with J gene TRBJ2-5; D might be TRBD1 or TRBD2, each matching 5 bases. The germline V gene encodes CDR1 SGHDT and CDR2 YYEEEE. The germline V and J ends were trimmed by 3 bases and 3 bases, with 15 bases remaining between them. CDR3 size: 15 residues. Here the CDR3 DNA reads TGTGCCAGCAGCTCGGGAATTAGCAGGGAAGAGACCCAGTACTTC. It translates to CASSSGISREETQYF. Drawing the rest from reference TRBV5-6 and TRBJ2-5, the complete variable domain is DAGVTQSPTHLIKTRGQQVTLRCSPKSGHDTVSWYQQALGQGPQFIFQYYEEEERQRGNFPDRFSGHQFPNYSSELNVNALLLGDSALYLCASSSGISREETQYFGPGTRLLVL.

The sample holds a few counts of this clonotype. This chain links TRBV27 with TRBJ2-7; D call uncertain. The CDR3 extends over 13 amino acids. Trimming stripped 4 bases from V and 4 bases from J, with 11 bases between. The germline gives CDR1 MNHEY, CDR2 SMNVEV (reference sequence). The CDR3 loop reads CASSSLSAYEQYF. As DNA, the CDR3 is TGTGCCAGCAGTTCCCTATCTGCTTACGAGCAGTACTTC.

The rearrangement links TRBV7-9 to TRBJ1-4; no reliable D call. The germline V gene has CDR1 SEHNR and CDR2 FQNEAQ (reference sequence). This CDR3 has 17 residues. The germline V and J ends were trimmed by 5 bases and 7 bases, with 23 bases remaining between them. The CDR3 here is CASSRYLLQPFGEKLFF. In DNA form, the CDR3 reads TGTGCCAGCAGCCGTTATTTACTACAGCCGTTCGGTGAAAAACTGTTTTTT.

This clonotype came up many times. V and J are TRBV3-1 and TRBJ1-2; D is perhaps TRBD1 (5 bases). V lost 2 bases to trimming and J lost 0 bases, with 13 bases between them. The CDR3 loop spans 16 amino acids. Germline loops: CDR1 LGHDT, CDR2 YNNKEL (reference sequence). In DNA, the CDR3 is TGTGCCAGCAGCCAACCCGGGACCATAGCTAACTATGGCTACACCTTC. It codes for CASSQPGTIANYGYTF.

V gene TRBV27 combines with J gene TRBJ2-7; D is undetermined. CDR3 length equals 12 residues. V shed 10 bases and J shed 3 bases, with 13 bases lying between them. Germline V CDR1 and CDR2: MNHEY, SMNVEV (reference sequence). CDR3 coding DNA: TGTGCCACAATCAGCCCCCACTACGAGCAGTACTTC. Translated, it gives CATISPHYEQYF.

This clonotype was observed at least ten times. The chain couples TRBV15 to TRBJ1-5, with TRBD1 as a possible D gene (6 bases). Trimming removed 0 bases at V and 4 bases at J, with 16 bases between. Germline V lookup: CDR1 LNHNV, CDR2 YYDKDF (reference sequence). This CDR3 is 17 amino acids long. The CDR3 DNA reads TGTGCCACCAGCAGAGATGCGATGGGGGGCAGGAATCAGCCCCAGCATTTT. It specifies CATSRDAMGGRNQPQHF.

The table lists this clonotype with a few counts. A much bigger clone sits one base away, suggesting this may be a read error. The chain uses TRBV28 and TRBJ2-2; unclear D gene. This CDR3 comprises 14 residues. Germline lookup yields CDR1 MDHEN and CDR2 SYDVKM. The CDR3 region is CTSSLFQVTGELFF. The CDR3 DNA reads TGTACCAGCAGTTTATTTCAGGTCACCGGGGAGCTGTTTTTT.

This clonotype occurred many times. The chain links TRBV15 to TRBJ2-2; D is ambiguous. The CDR3 runs to 16 residues. Deletions cut 5 bases from V and 0 bases from J, with 13 bases between. CDR1 LNHNV and CDR2 YYDKDF come from the germline V gene (reference sequence). The CDR3 is CATSRMSAPNTGELFF. CDR3 nucleotide sequence: TGTGCCACCAGCCGAATGTCGGCTCCGAACACCGGGGAGCTGTTTTTT.